This T cell receptor beta chain was found in a study of blood T cell repertoires in COVID-19. Repertoires were generated with immunoSEQ multiplex PCR, while TCRdb's copy carries only in-frame clones and drops some. Of about 98,000 clones in the sample, around 81% are singletons; the top ten hold around 4%. CDR3 length: 16 amino acids. Germline assignment: CDR1 SGHAT and CDR2 FQNNGV. V was pared by 0 bases and J by 10 bases, with 9 bases of the junction left unmatched. V and J are TRBV11-2 and TRBJ1-6; 7 bases fit TRBD1. The specimen was peripheral blood. The receptor comes from a man aged 60-69 years with acute or convalescent COVID-19. CDR3 sequence: CASSLDLAAGGSPLHF. The DNA of the CDR3 is TGTGCCAGCAGCTTAGATCTGGCGGCAGGGGGGTCACCCCTCCACTTT.